The 26 T cell receptor beta chains in this list originate from one sample, sequenced in a study of siplizumab effects on memory and regulatory T cells. The data were produced by immunoSEQ multiplex PCR, yet TCRdb's version contains in-frame clones alone and is incomplete. The sample yields 70,000 to 100,000 clones, over 85% seen once. Material: CD8+ T cells sorted from blood. The receptors shown here come from a human donor in good health.

The chain combines TRBV11-3 with TRBJ2-3; D gene uncertain. Germline V gene lookup returns CDR1 SGHNT and CDR2 YENEEA. V dropped 6 bases and J dropped 1 base, with 11 bases sitting between them. The CDR3 totals 14 residues. The CDR3 reads CASRPRLGTDTQYF. CDR3 nucleotides: TGTGCCAGCAGACCCAGGCTAGGCACAGATACGCAGTATTTT. The full variable domain, rest sourced from reference TRBV11-3 and TRBJ2-3, is EAGVVQSPRYKIIEKKQPVAFWCNPISGHNTLYWYLQNLGQGPELLIRYENEEAVDDSQLPKDRFSAERLKGVDSTLKIQPAELGDSAVYLCASRPRLGTDTQYFGPGTRLTVL.

This chain connects TRBV9 to TRBJ2-2, with 9 bases that match TRBD2. Unmatched junction bases numbered 2, after V lost 0 bases and J lost 5 bases. The germline V gene has CDR1 SGDLS and CDR2 YYNGEE. The CDR3 runs 15 residues. CDR3 coding DNA: TGTGCCAGCAGCGTAGGTCTAGCGGGGACCGGGGAGCTGTTTTTT. The encoded protein is CASSVGLAGTGELFF.

The chain links TRBV19 to TRBJ2-7, with D perhaps matching TRBD1 or TRBD2 (5 bases each). Looked up from germline, CDR1 is LNHDA and CDR2 is SQIVND (reference sequence). This CDR3 spans 14 amino acids. Trimming shortened V by 3 bases and J by 3 bases, and 12 bases separated the two germline ends. In nucleotides, the CDR3 is TGTGCCAGTAGTATGAGGGACGGAGTCTACGAGCAGTACTTC. As protein: CASSMRDGVYEQYF.

This chain joins TRBV9 and TRBJ2-1; 10 bases fit TRBD2. The CDR3 totals 14 residues. CDR1 and CDR2 (germline): SGDLS, YYNGEE. Germline trimming cut 4 bases from V and 4 bases from J; bases unmatched to any gene: 2. The CDR3 spells CASSPTSGYNEQFF. CDR3 nucleotide sequence: TGTGCCAGCAGCCCGACTAGCGGGTACAATGAGCAGTTCTTC.

The chain uses TRBV11-2 and TRBJ2-2, with D perhaps being TRBD1 or TRBD2 (5 bases each). The V and J ends lost 5 bases and 8 bases respectively, with 21 bases between them. The germline gives CDR1 SGHAT, CDR2 FQNNGV. The CDR3 is made up of 16 amino acids. CDR3 nucleotides: TGTGCCAGCAGCCCCCTACCGGGCCGAGGGGTTGGGGAGCTGTTTTTT. Translating gives CASSPLPGRGVGELFF.

The J gene is TRBJ2-7, the V gene TRBV7-9; D might be TRBD1 (6 bases). CDR3 length: 13 residues. Deletions cut 4 bases from V and 5 bases from J, with 12 bases between. Germline CDR1 and CDR2: SEHNR and FQNEAQ (reference sequence). This chain's CDR3 is CASSSNYRDEQYF. The CDR3 DNA sequence: TGTGCCAGCAGCTCTAATTACAGGGACGAGCAGTACTTC.

The chain combines TRBV4-3 with TRBJ1-2; 7 nucleotides align to TRBD1. Germline CDR1 is LGHNA and CDR2 is YSLEER. Trimming at V came to 0 bases and at J to 3 bases, leaving 4 bases not matched to a gene. The CDR3 contains 15 residues. CDR3 in DNA: TGCGCCAGCAGCCAAGACGTCCAGGGGGACTATGGCTACACCTTC. Its protein product is CASSQDVQGDYGYTF.

The J gene is TRBJ2-5, the V gene TRBV13; 9 bases fit TRBD2. The CDR3 length is 16 residues. CDR1 is PRHDT and CDR2 is FYEKMQ in the germline V gene (reference sequence). V dropped 6 bases and J dropped 5; count of bases not matched to a gene: 13. This chain's CDR3 is CASSRGGRAPEETQYF. The DNA of the CDR3 is TGTGCCAGCAGTCGCGGCGGGAGGGCCCCGGAGGAGACCCAGTACTTC.

The rearrangement joins TRBV27 to TRBJ2-7; 8 nucleotides align to TRBD2. CDR1 is MNHEY, CDR2 SMNVEV, per germline (reference sequence). This CDR3 has 13 residues. V was pared by 6 bases and J by 4 bases, with 5 bases of the junction left unmatched. CDR3 DNA sequence: TGTGCCAGCAGCTTCGGGGGGGGGTACGAGCAGTACTTC. Protein: CASSFGGGYEQYF.

In this sample, this clone turned up once. The rearrangement joins TRBV9 to TRBJ1-5, with a tentative D call TRBD1 (5 bases). This CDR3 spans 15 amino acids. Trimming removed 3 bases at V and 7 bases at J, with 17 bases between. Germline assignment: CDR1 SGDLS and CDR2 YYNGEE. CDR3 loop: CASSGGGETGQPQHF. CDR3 bases: TGTGCCAGCAGCGGCGGAGGGGAAACGGGGCAGCCCCAGCATTTT.

This clone was counted a single time. The chain is built from TRBV4-2 and TRBJ1-2; the match to TRBD1 covers 11 bases. This CDR3 contains 14 residues. J was trimmed by 5 bases and V by 4 bases; bases with no gene match: 3. Germline CDR1 LGHNA, CDR2 YNFKEQ. The chain's CDR3 is CASSLGTGGYGYTF. The CDR3, as DNA: TGTGCCAGCAGCCTCGGGACAGGGGGTTATGGCTACACCTTC.

This rearrangement joins TRBV5-4 to TRBJ1-2; D unresolved. The CDR3 extends over 16 amino acids. Germline CDR1 is SGHNT and CDR2 is YYREEE (reference sequence). V was cut by 1 base and J by 0 bases, with 13 bases left in between. CDR3 residues: CASSLSVTASNYGYTF. CDR3 bases: TGTGCCAGCAGCTTGTCCGTGACGGCTTCTAACTATGGCTACACCTTC.

By frequency in the sample, this clone is medium-sized (0.01 to 0.1%). V gene TRBV4-1 combines with J gene TRBJ2-7, with TRBD2 identical over 7 bases. In germline, CDR1 is MGHRA, CDR2 YSYEKL. The CDR3 spans 15 residues. V lost 8 bases, J lost 2 bases, and 12 bases stayed unmatched. Here the CDR3 DNA reads TGCGCCAGCGCAGTAACTGCGGCGGGAGCCTACGAGCAGTACTTC. Translation: CASAVTAAGAYEQYF.

V and J are TRBV4-3 and TRBJ2-1; no definite D call. Germline CDR1 LGHNA, CDR2 YSLEER. The CDR3 contains 13 residues. With 1 base removed from V and 5 bases from J, the gap between germline ends came to 6 bases. The CDR3 sequence: CASSQGGDNEQFF. The DNA of the CDR3 is TGCGCCAGCAGCCAAGGTGGGGACAATGAGCAGTTCTTC.

DNA of the CDR3: TGTGCCAGCAGCTTGACAGGGGATGGCAATGAGCAGTTCTTC. Protein product: CASSLTGDGNEQFF. The chain recombines TRBV5-5 with TRBJ2-1, with 7 bases lining up with TRBD1. The ends lost 1 base at V and 6 bases at J; junction bases unmatched: 4. The CDR3 contains 14 residues. The germline gives CDR1 SGHKS, CDR2 YYEKEE (reference sequence).

The rearrangement uses TRBV2 and TRBJ2-3; tentative D call: TRBD2 (7 bases). Germline CDR1 reads SNHLY; CDR2 reads FYNNEI. V lost 4 bases and J lost 4, with 15 bases in between. The CDR3 spans 15 residues. CDR3: CASSGHREGADTQYF. In DNA form, the CDR3 reads TGTGCCAGCAGTGGTCACAGGGAGGGTGCAGATACGCAGTATTTT.

The chain links TRBV6-1 to TRBJ2-7; D not resolved. The ends were cut back, 3 bases at V and 3 bases at J, with 9 bases in the middle. CDR1 is MNHNS, CDR2 SASEGT, per germline. CDR3 length equals 13 residues. This CDR3 reads CASSDGSHYEQYF. The DNA for the CDR3 is TGTGCCAGCAGTGACGGATCCCACTACGAGCAGTACTTC.

This chain links TRBV27 with TRBJ2-1; D possibly corresponds to TRBD1 (6 bases). V was clipped by 4 bases and J by 6 bases, with 13 bases between them. The CDR3 runs to 14 residues. Germline V gene lookup returns CDR1 MNHEY and CDR2 SMNVEV (reference sequence). CDR3 DNA sequence: TGTGCCAGCAGTTCTGCAGGGGCGCTCAATGAGCAGTTCTTC. This translates into CASSSAGALNEQFF.

A note on this clone: Other DNA sequences from this sample encode an identical CDR3 as well. The chain employs TRBV10-3 and TRBJ1-2; TRBD1 might be the D (6 bases). V was shortened by 10 bases and J by 4 bases, with 19 bases between the two germline ends. Germline V gene lookup returns CDR1 ENHRY and CDR2 SYGVKD. There are 14 residues in the CDR3. CDR3 region: CATDRQGRAYGYTF. CDR3 DNA sequence: TGTGCCACAGACAGGCAGGGACGCGCCTATGGCTACACCTTC.

The chain employs TRBV10-3 and TRBJ2-5; 7 bases align to TRBD1. The trim removed 10 bases at V and 5 bases at J, leaving 13 bases unmatched. This CDR3 is 14 amino acids long. CDR1 ENHRY and CDR2 SYGVKD come from the germline V gene. The CDR3 here is CATKDREPEETQYF. CDR3 sequence (DNA): TGTGCCACCAAAGACAGGGAGCCGGAGGAGACCCAGTACTTC.

The genes are TRBV29-1 and TRBJ2-7, with unresolved D. CDR3 length: 12 amino acids. Germline V gene data show CDR1 as SQVTM and CDR2 as ANQGSEA. Trimming shortened V by 3 bases and J by 1 base, and 7 bases separated the two germline ends. CDR3 sequence reads: CSVELRSYEQYF. Written as DNA, the CDR3 is TGCAGCGTTGAGCTCAGATCCTACGAGCAGTACTTC.

The chain links TRBV9 to TRBJ2-2, with 9 bases fitting TRBD1. This CDR3 is built from 17 residues. With 0 bases clipped from V and 6 bases from J, the junction kept 9 bases outside the gene matches. Germline V gene lookup returns CDR1 SGDLS and CDR2 YYNGEE. The CDR3 DNA reads TGTGCCAGCAGCGTAGGTGGGCACAGGGGGCCCGCCGGGGAGCTGTTTTTT. Its protein product is CASSVGGHRGPAGELFF.

The genes are TRBV7-3 and TRBJ2-3, with TRBD2 matching 8 bases. The junction had 5 bases not matched to a gene; V was cut back by 0 bases and J by 6 bases. Germline-derived CDR1 and CDR2 are SGHTA and FQGTGA. The CDR3 covers 15 residues. CDR3 loop: CASSLTGGATDTQYF. CDR3 nucleotide sequence: TGTGCCAGCAGCTTAACCGGGGGGGCCACGGATACGCAGTATTTT.

There are a few counts of this clone. J is TRBJ1-1 and V is TRBV30; TRBD1 might be the D (5 bases). The germline V gene has CDR1 GTSNPN and CDR2 SVGIG (reference sequence). The CDR3 length is 15 residues. Between the trimmed V and J ends, which lost 5 bases and 0 bases, there was a span of 16 bases. CDR3 protein: CAWFEGTGMNTEAFF. The CDR3 bases are TGTGCCTGGTTTGAGGGGACGGGGATGAACACTGAAGCTTTCTTT. Supplemented by reference TRBV30 and TRBJ1-1, the full variable domain reads SQTIHQWPATLVQPVGSPLSLECTVEGTSNPNLYWYRQAAGRGLQLLFYSVGIGQISSEVPQNLSASRPQDRQFILSSKKLLLSDSGFYLCAWFEGTGMNTEAFFGQGTRLTVV.

V is TRBV2 and J is TRBJ2-1; D not certain. The germline V and J ends were trimmed by 6 bases and 9 bases, with 12 bases remaining between them. In germline, CDR1 is SNHLY, CDR2 FYNNEI. This CDR3 comprises 12 residues. The CDR3 nucleotides read TGTGCCAGCAGGCCCTCACAGCCTGAGCAGTTCTTC. Translation gives CASRPSQPEQFF.

The rearrangement uses TRBV6-5 and TRBJ2-5; TRBD1 matches at 9 bases. CDR3 length equals 15 residues. The germline V gene has CDR1 MNHEY and CDR2 SVGAGI. The V and J ends lost 4 bases and 2 bases, in that order; junction bases with no gene match: 5. This CDR3 reads CASSSYGTGQETQYF. The CDR3 DNA is TGTGCCAGCAGTTCCTACGGGACAGGGCAAGAGACCCAGTACTTC.